Listed below are T cell receptor beta chains from one sample, sequenced in a study of blood T cell repertoires in COVID-19. Sequencing was performed with immunoSEQ multiplex PCR; in TCRdb, only in-frame clones are kept and a portion is missing. The sample contains around 220,000 clones, about 90% of which appear only once. The sample consisted of peripheral blood. These TCRs come from a young man with active or convalescent COVID-19. The CDR3 runs from the conserved cysteine through the conserved F or W. The order of the fields is clone size, D gene, J gene, V gene, CDR3 length, CDR3 DNA, CDR3 protein. The D gene is left open where the match is weak. Clone size, where shown, is once, few, many, or a class for clones that have expanded.

few	TRBD1	TRBJ1-1	TRBV7-6	16	TGTGCCAGCAGCTTAGCGCTTTCAGGGGGAGACACTGAAGCTTTCTTT	CASSLALSGGDTEAFF
NA	TRBD1	TRBJ1-2	TRBV15	16	TGTGCCACCAGCCGCGGGGACAGGGGGCCGGTCTATGGCTACACCTTC	CATSRGDRGPVYGYTF
NA	NA	TRBJ2-7	TRBV9	16	TGTGCCAGCAGCGTAGGGAGGGTCTCAAGGCCTTACGAGCAGTACTTC	CASSVGRVSRPYEQYF
NA	TRBD2	TRBJ2-7	TRBV4-1	16	TGCGCCAGCAGTCGGTTGTTGGGACTAGCGTCATACGAGCAGTACTTC	CASSRLLGLASYEQYF
NA	NA	TRBJ1-2	TRBV28	13	TGTGCCAGCAGTCAGGGGACGGGCTATGGCTACACCTTC	CASSQGTGYGYTF
NA	TRBD2	TRBJ2-2	TRBV24-1	17	TGTGCCACCAGAGCGACTAGCGGGACTAAGAACACCGGGGAGCTGTTTTTT	CATRATSGTKNTGELFF
NA	TRBD2	TRBJ2-7	TRBV30	15	TGTGCCTGGAGGGCTAGCGGGCGACGCTCCTACGAGCAGTACTTC	CAWRASGRRSYEQYF
once	NA	TRBJ1-6	TRBV9	14	TGTGCCAGCAGCGTAACGGACAACTATTCACCCCTCCACTTT	CASSVTDNYSPLHF
NA	NA	TRBJ1-1	TRBV11-2	13	TGTGCCAGCAGCTTAGGCTGGCTAGGTGAAGCTTTCTTT	CASSLGWLGEAFF
NA	TRBD2	TRBJ2-5	TRBV7-2	16	TGTGCCAGCAGCTTCCGACTAGCGGGAGGCCAAGAGACCCAGTACTTC	CASSFRLAGGQETQYF